This TCR beta chain stems from a study of blood T cells in healthy people across ages. A second 7 to 11 cycle PCR used barcoded and J-beta primers. TCRdb ran MiXCR on the 5' RACE reads and lists one entry per CDR3 protein. This table holds about 380,000 distinct CDR3 sequences, about 55% found once. V lost 4 bases and J lost 12, with 23 bases in between. The CDR3 is 15 amino acids. Germline loops: CDR1 SGHRS, CDR2 YFSETQ. This clonotype was sampled from a man in his sixties in good health. The chain combines TRBV5-1 with TRBJ2-1, with TRBD1 as a possible D gene (6 bases). What was sequenced was blood. The CDR3: CASSLKTGLELWQFF. DNA of the CDR3: TGCGCCAGCAGCCTAAAGACAGGCCTCGAACTCTGGCAGTTCTTC.